Sequencing of this TCR beta chain was carried out in a study of T cell responses to AZD1222 COVID-19 vaccine. The protocol was immunoSEQ multiplex PCR, while the TCRdb copy is restricted to in-frame clones and leaves out a portion. This sample carries some 140,000 clones, 75% to 95% of them seen once, and the ten largest clones take approximately 3%. Trimming pared 2 bases from V and 4 bases from J, leaving 7 bases between. Germline-derived CDR1 and CDR2 are SGHDT and YYEEEE. The CDR3 is 12 residues long. A note on this clone: Other nucleotide sequences in the sample specify the same CDR3.

The source is an adult in good health. The rearrangement links TRBV5-6 to TRBJ2-7; unclear D gene. The sample consisted of peripheral blood, taken on day 0 of AZD1222 vaccination. Written as DNA, the CDR3 is TGTGCCAGCAGCTTAAACCCGTACGAGCAGTACTTC. It yields the protein CASSLNPYEQYF.